This T cell receptor beta chain was sequenced in a study of blood T cell repertoires in COVID-19. Assay: immunoSEQ multiplex PCR; the TCRdb copy retains only in-frame clones and omits some. This table holds about 180,000 clones, 80% found once. Germline CDR1 SGHAT, CDR2 FQNNGV. The length of the CDR3 is 15 residues. Trimming took off 1 base at V and 3 bases at J, with 12 bases between the two ends. This clone was seen many times. The receptor comes from a man between 60 and 70 years old who had been exposed to COVID-19. This rearrangement joins TRBV11-2 to TRBJ1-1; D is possibly TRBD1 (5 bases). Sequencing was done on a sample of PBMCs or T cells enriched from blood (not recorded which). CDR3 sequence reads: CASSLVSGRDTEAFF. CDR3 nucleotides: TGTGCCAGCAGCTTAGTCTCAGGGAGGGACACTGAAGCTTTCTTT.